There are a few counts of the clone carrying this T cell receptor (beta chain). Its antigen is unknown. The ends lost 6 bases at V and 5 bases at J; junction bases unmatched: 4. Germline V gene lookup returns CDR1 SQVTM and CDR2 ANQGSEA. The CDR3 extends over 13 amino acids. This sample stems from a study of T-cell memory formation after mild COVID-19. About the research overall: Largely donor-specific TCR clusters were found.

Study results and caveats: Clones shrinking from day 15 to 85 showed even CD4/CD8 mixes; later expanders tilted CD4+. The study found contracting CD4+ clones mainly in CM and EM and contracting CD8+ clones in EMRA. Second-wave clones with a day 37 peak had unconfirmed SARS-CoV-2 specificity.

Using its own MiXCR run on the 5' RACE reads, TCRdb lists one record per CDR3 protein. This sample carries fewer than 90,000 distinct CDR3 sequences, roughly 13% of them seen once, and the ten largest clones take around two fifths. Sequencing used PBMCs or a T cell subset sorted from them (not recorded which). The TCR comes from a man between 18 and 35 years old who had mild COVID-19 (a few samples of this study predate the infection). Cell type and time point are not known. This sequence joins TRBV29-1 and TRBJ1-4, with 9 bases fitting TRBD1. The CDR3 is CSVRTGANEKLFF. The CDR3 DNA reads as TGCAGCGTGAGGACAGGGGCAAATGAAAAACTGTTTTTT.